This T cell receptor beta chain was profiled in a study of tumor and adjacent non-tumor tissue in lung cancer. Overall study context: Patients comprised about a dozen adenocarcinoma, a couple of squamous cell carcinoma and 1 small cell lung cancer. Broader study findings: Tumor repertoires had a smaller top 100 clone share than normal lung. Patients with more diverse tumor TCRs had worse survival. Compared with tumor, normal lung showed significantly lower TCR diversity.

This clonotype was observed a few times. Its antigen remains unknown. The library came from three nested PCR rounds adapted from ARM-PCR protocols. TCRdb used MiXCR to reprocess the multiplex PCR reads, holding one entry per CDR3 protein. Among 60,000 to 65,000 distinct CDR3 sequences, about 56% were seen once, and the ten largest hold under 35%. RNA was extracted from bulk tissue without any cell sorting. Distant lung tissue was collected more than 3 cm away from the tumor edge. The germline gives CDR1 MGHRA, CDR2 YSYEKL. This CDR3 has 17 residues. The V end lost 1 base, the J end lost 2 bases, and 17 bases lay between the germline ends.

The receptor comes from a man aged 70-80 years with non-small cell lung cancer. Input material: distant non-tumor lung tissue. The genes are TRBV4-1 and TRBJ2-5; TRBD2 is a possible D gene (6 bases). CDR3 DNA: TGCGCCAGCAGCCAAGGTTGGTGGTCTAGCGCACAAGAGACCCAGTACTTC. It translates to CASSQGWWSSAQETQYF.